This TCR beta chain was identified during a study of cytomegalovirus exposure and HLA in healthy donors. Regarding the study as a whole: About 90% or about 30% of the time was how often most TCR beta V segments were productive, according to an earlier analysis. Through in vitro validation, a few CMV-associated chains were shown to be specific for CMV antigens.

The trim removed 5 bases at V and 0 bases at J, leaving 11 bases unmatched. CDR3 length: 19 amino acids. From germline, CDR1 is SGHAT and CDR2 FQNNGV. This clone appeared a single time. Its antigen remains unknown. Researchers ran the PCR with 60 Vbeta and 13 Jbeta primers. Produced via immunoSEQ multiplex PCR; TCRdb's table is partial and in-frame only. The data show some 120,000 clones, roughly 74% seen once. This chain uses TRBV11-2 with TRBJ1-6; 9 bases line up with TRBD1. The sequenced material came from PBMCs. The TCR originated in a woman aged 50 to 60 in good health and CMV-seropositive. For the CDR3, the DNA is TGTGCCAGCAGCCCCGACAGGGGGACTCCGAGCTCCTATAATTCACCCCTCCACTTT. Translation: CASSPDRGTPSSYNSPLHF.